These T cell receptor beta chains were read from a single sample in a study of cytomegalovirus exposure and HLA in healthy donors. The protocol was immunoSEQ multiplex PCR, while the TCRdb copy is restricted to in-frame clones and leaves out a portion. The data hold some 90,000 clones, with less than 80% observed a single time. Sequencing input: PBMCs. These receptor sequences come from a middle-aged woman in good health and CMV-seronegative. CDR3s include the opening cysteine and the closing phenylalanine or tryptophan. D genes are given only for firm matches. Some rows have no size entry. The others give once, few or many, or a class for an expanded clone.

clone_size | d_call | j_call | v_call | cdr3_nt | cdr3_aa
- | TRBD2 | TRBJ2-3 | TRBV30 | TGTGCCTGGAGTGGGACTAGCGGGAGACGGGATACGCAGTATTTT | CAWSGTSGRRDTQYF
- | TRBD1 | TRBJ2-1 | TRBV27 | TGTGCCAGCAGTTTACTGGGGACAGGGGTCAATGAGCAGTTCTTC | CASSLLGTGVNEQFF
- | - | TRBJ1-2 | TRBV27 | TGTGCCAGCAGTTTAGACAGTTTCAACTATGGCTACACCTTC | CASSLDSFNYGYTF
- | TRBD1 | TRBJ1-2 | TRBV27 | TGTGCCAGCAGTTTCACACAGGGGAGAAGGAGTGGCTACACCTTC | CASSFTQGRRSGYTF
- | TRBD2 | TRBJ2-3 | TRBV7-8 | TGTGCCAGCAGCATCCTAGCGGGAGGGGTAGATACGCAGTATTTT | CASSILAGGVDTQYF
once | TRBD2 | TRBJ2-7 | TRBV7-3 | TGTGCCAGCAGCGAGGGACTAGGTGGCGAGCAGTACTTC | CASSEGLGGEQYF
- | TRBD2 | TRBJ2-5 | TRBV5-1 | TGCGCCAGCAGCTTGCTTATCGGGGGGCAAGAGACCCAGTACTTC | CASSLLIGGQETQYF
few | - | TRBJ1-4 | TRBV5-1 | TGCGCCAGCAGTCCCATAAGGGGAACTAATGAAAAACTGTTTTTT | CASSPIRGTNEKLFF
- | TRBD1 | TRBJ2-5 | TRBV7-2 | TGTGCCAGCAGCTTATCAGGGGGCAGATGGGAGACCCAGTACTTC | CASSLSGGRWETQYF
- | TRBD1 | TRBJ1-2 | TRBV6-6 | TGTGCCAGCAGTTGGGGGGGACAGGGAGATGGCTACACCTTC | CASSWGGQGDGYTF
- | TRBD1 | TRBJ2-3 | TRBV15 | TGTGCCACCAGCAGCTGGGGACAGTCCATCACAGATACGCAGTATTTT | CATSSWGQSITDTQYF
- | TRBD1 | TRBJ2-4 | TRBV18 | TGTGCCAGCTCACTCGGGACAGAGTACTTC | CASSLGTEYF
- | - | TRBJ2-2 | TRBV10-1 | TGCGCCAGCAGTAAGAGGGACACCGGGGAGCTGTTTTTT | CASSKRDTGELFF
- | TRBD1 | TRBJ2-2 | TRBV9 | TGTGCCAGCAGCGCCGGGACAGGGAGTACCGGGGAGCTGTTTTTT | CASSAGTGSTGELFF
- | TRBD1 | TRBJ1-5 | TRBV28 | TGTGCCAGCAGTTTAGGGACAGGGGTGGCGGGCCAGCCCCAGCATTTT | CASSLGTGVAGQPQHF
- | - | TRBJ2-7 | TRBV9 | TGTGCCAGCAGCGTCTGGGAGGGGGGAGAGTCCTACGAGCAGTACTTC | CASSVWEGGESYEQYF